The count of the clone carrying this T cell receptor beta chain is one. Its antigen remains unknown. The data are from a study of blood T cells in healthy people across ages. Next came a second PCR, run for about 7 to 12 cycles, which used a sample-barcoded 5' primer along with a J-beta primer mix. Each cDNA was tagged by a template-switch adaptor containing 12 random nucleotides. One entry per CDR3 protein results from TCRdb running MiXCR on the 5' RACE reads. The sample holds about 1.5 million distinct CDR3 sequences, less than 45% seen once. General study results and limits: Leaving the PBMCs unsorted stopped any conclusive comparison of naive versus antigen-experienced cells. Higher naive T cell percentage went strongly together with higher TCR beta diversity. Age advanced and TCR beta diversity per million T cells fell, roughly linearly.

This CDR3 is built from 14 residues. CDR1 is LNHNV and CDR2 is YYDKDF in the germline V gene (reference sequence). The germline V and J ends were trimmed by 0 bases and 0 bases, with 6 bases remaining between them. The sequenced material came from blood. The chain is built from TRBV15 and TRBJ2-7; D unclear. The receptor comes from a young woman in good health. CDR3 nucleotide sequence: TGTGCCACCAGCAGAGATGCCAGCTCCTACGAGCAGTACTTC. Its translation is CATSRDASSYEQYF.